This is a list of T cell receptor beta chains from one sample in a study of blood T cell repertoires in COVID-19. Sequencing was performed with immunoSEQ multiplex PCR; in TCRdb, only in-frame clones are kept and a portion is missing. The sample carries approximately 90,000 clones, roughly 80% recorded once. Material for sequencing was peripheral blood. Source of these receptors: a man older than 75 with active or convalescent COVID-19. Both conserved end residues are trimmed from each CDR3.

v_gene	j_gene	CDR3aa
TRBV3-1/TRBV3-2	TRBJ2-2	ASSPLGSLRTGELF
TRBV7-2	TRBJ2-7	ASSSRVRTYEQY
TRBV28	TRBJ1-2	ASSPPGQGAVGYGYT
TRBV9	TRBJ2-1	ASSVGYTPYNEQF
TRBV28	TRBJ1-2	ASSLRGLNYGYT
TRBV6-6	TRBJ1-5	ASSYGGQGNQPQH
TRBV7-6	TRBJ1-5	ASSLETGFNQPQH
TRBV24-1	TRBJ2-2	ATSDPAGGQYTGELF
TRBV7-2	TRBJ1-6	ASSRSNSPLH
TRBV18	TRBJ2-7	ASSPPTGAFSYEQY
TRBV7-9	TRBJ2-7	ASTATGGKGEQY
TRBV19	TRBJ1-1	ASTRRGGNTEAF
TRBV24-1	TRBJ2-1	ATSDQTIEQF
TRBV5-4	TRBJ1-5	ASSLGGDQPQH
TRBV27	TRBJ1-3	ASSLRQGDTIY
TRBV19	TRBJ1-4	ASSEQGMGSEKLF
TRBV9	TRBJ2-3	ASSVAAGGQAAGGTQY
TRBV4-1	TRBJ1-1	ASSHLQGSTEAF
TRBV15	TRBJ1-2	ATSSGTGPYYGYT
TRBV7-8	TRBJ1-1	ASSFQGLNTEAF
TRBV7-9	TRBJ1-2	ASSRRTGAVNYGYT
TRBV12-5	TRBJ2-7	ASGLVLRGGNEQY
TRBV21-1	TRBJ1-5	ASSKAGGGNQPQH
TRBV4-1	TRBJ2-7	ASSQDRWQGAGEQY
TRBV10-3	TRBJ1-6	AISAGPGDYSSYNSPLH
TRBV10-3	TRBJ2-1	AISKTGALNEQF
TRBV2	TRBJ2-1	ASSELALSYNEQF
TRBV30	TRBJ1-5	AWGFGGTGPQPQH
TRBV6-2/TRBV6-3	TRBJ2-5	ASSSGTSDLGTQY
TRBV27	TRBJ2-7	ASSLYNNYEQY
TRBV6-6	TRBJ2-1	ASSPGLGEQF
TRBV12-2	TRBJ2-7	ASRLTPPARNLSYEQY
TRBV28	TRBJ2-7	ASRPRGRSSYEQY
TRBV2	TRBJ1-1	ASSRDRGNTEAF
TRBV19	TRBJ1-2	ASRPSLGVHYGYT
TRBV10-3	TRBJ1-1	AISESIGGTGTEAF
TRBV19	TRBJ2-2	ASSIGVTGELF
TRBV19	TRBJ1-4	ASSTPSGRTNEKLF